This T cell receptor beta chain derives from a study of regulatory T cells in long-lasting Graves disease. Study-wide results and limits: Investigators studied peripheral blood only, not thyroid tissue.

Assembly of TCR beta libraries relied on iRepertoire HTBI primers together with Arm-PCR of CDR3 regions. TCRdb reprocessed the multiplex PCR reads with MiXCR, giving one entry per CDR3 protein. In the table there are 350,000 to 550,000 distinct CDR3 sequences, less than 20% of which are singletons. The V gene end was trimmed by 5 bases and the J gene end by 6 bases; junction bases not matched to a gene: 3. Germline CDR1 is DFQATT and CDR2 is SNEGSKA (reference sequence). The CDR3 length is 14 residues. This clonotype was seen many times. The antigen is not known. As for time point: newly diagnosed GD, antithyroid drugs for less than 3 months. Researchers made the TCR library from RNA that was extracted from PBMCs. The same data also went into a second study, on T cells in Graves' hyperthyroidism and ophthalmopathy. That study adds: Diagnosis relied on clinical symptoms, serum thyroxine and TRAb, thyroid ultrasound and orbital computed tomography.

The input for sequencing was peripheral blood mononuclear cells (PBMCs), taken at new diagnosis, from a patient treated with antithyroid drugs. The TCR sequence derives from a woman in her late teens or twenties with Graves disease. V usage is TRBV20-1 and J usage is TRBJ2-2; 13 nucleotides line up with TRBD2. CDR3 loop: CSAPGLAGSGELFF. DNA of the CDR3: TGCAGTGCTCCGGGACTAGCGGGATCCGGGGAGCTGTTTTTT.